The sequence of this T cell receptor beta chain was determined in a study of T cells after yellow fever vaccination. CDR3 length equals 11 residues. The V and J ends lost 2 bases and 6 bases respectively, with 5 bases between them. There are many counts of this clonotype. MiXCR was run by TCRdb on the 5' RACE reads, yielding one entry per CDR3 protein. Here the sample spans roughly 180,000 distinct CDR3 sequences, approximately 6.2% being singletons. This clonotype was sampled from a man between 18 and 35 years old who received the YFV17D yellow fever vaccine. This chain uses TRBV12-3 or TRBV12-4 with TRBJ2-7; D might be TRBD1 (5 bases). This material consisted of CD4+ T cells sorted from PBMCs, taken on the day of the first yellow fever vaccination. DNA of the CDR3: TGTGCCAGCAGTTTAAGGGGCGAGCAGTACTTC. The encoded protein is CASSLRGEQYF.